What follows are 21 T cell receptor beta chains derived from one specimen sequenced in a study of CD8 T cells in ankylosing spondylitis. Overall study findings and caveats: Blood of patients with ankylosing spondylitis appeared to be characterized by a TCR beta motif of about 8 highly homologous variants.

TCRdb fed the 5' RACE reads into MiXCR, producing one record per CDR3 protein. The sample holds over 600,000 distinct CDR3 sequences, 15% to 20% seen once. The antigens for these receptors are not known. The specimen was blood, either unsorted or a sorted T cell fraction (not recorded which). These receptors all come from a male donor with ankylosing spondylitis.

The chain employs TRBV28 and TRBJ2-2; no clear D. The germline CDR1 and CDR2 sequences are MDHEN and SYDVKM. Trimming left V 7 bases short and J 4 bases short, with 7 bases between. CDR3 length: 12 amino acids. The CDR3 bases are TGTGCCAGCACCTGGAGCACCGGGGAGCTGTTTTTT. It yields the protein CASTWSTGELFF.

This clonotype was detected a few times. The chain combines TRBV9 with TRBJ1-2, with a possible D match to TRBD1 (5 bases). V was clipped by 3 bases and J by 4 bases, with 16 bases between them. Germline V gene sequence: CDR1 SGDLS, CDR2 YYNGEE. CDR3 size: 15 residues. DNA of the CDR3: TGTGCCAGCAGCGACCCTCGGGGGTCCGGCTATGGCTACACCTTC. The encoded protein is CASSDPRGSGYGYTF.

Only a few counts were recorded for this clonotype. The chain recombines TRBV7-2 with TRBJ2-1; 8 bases map to TRBD2. The ends lost 7 bases at V and 0 bases at J; junction bases unmatched: 5. The CDR3 covers 15 residues. Germline assignment: CDR1 SGHTA and CDR2 FQGNSA. This chain's CDR3 is CASTAGTSSYNEQFF. CDR3 nucleotides: TGTGCCAGCACCGCCGGGACTAGCTCCTACAATGAGCAGTTCTTC.

CDR3 nucleotide sequence: TGCAGTGCTAGAGATTCATTAGACGAGGGGCTTCCCCTAGGGGGAACTGAAGCTTTCTTT. It yields the protein CSARDSLDEGLPLGGTEAFF. This chain links TRBV20-1 with TRBJ1-1; possibly TRBD1 for D (6 bases). V lost 0 bases, J lost 5 bases, and 31 bases lay in between. Germline-derived CDR1 and CDR2 are DFQATT and SNEGSKA (reference sequence). The CDR3 runs 20 residues.

The gene calls are TRBV12-3 or TRBV12-4 and TRBJ1-6, with 7 bases that match TRBD1. CDR3 size: 15 residues. V lost 5 bases, J lost 8 bases, and 9 bases stayed unmatched. The CDR3 reads CASSLTGSSDSPLHF. The CDR3 DNA follows: TGTGCCAGCAGTCTGACAGGGAGCAGCGATTCACCCCTCCACTTT.

The rearrangement joins TRBV7-9 to TRBJ2-1, with D perhaps TRBD2 (6 bases). V lost 7 bases and J 7 bases, leaving 11 bases between the germline ends. This CDR3 is built from 12 residues. The V gene's germline CDR1 is SEHNR and CDR2 FQNEAQ (reference sequence). CDR3 residues: CASMEGWNEQFF. The CDR3 bases are TGTGCCAGCATGGAGGGCTGGAATGAGCAGTTCTTC.

DNA of the CDR3: TGCGCCAGCAGCCAAGATACTGACTACAATGAGCAGTTCTTC. Translation gives CASSQDTDYNEQFF. The chain couples TRBV4-1 to TRBJ2-1; D is ambiguous. Germline lookup yields CDR1 MGHRA and CDR2 YSYEKL. This CDR3 is built from 14 residues. V was shortened by 0 bases and J by 3 bases, with 6 bases between the two germline ends.

The rearrangement uses TRBV5-1 and TRBJ1-1; possible D gene TRBD1, 6 bases. V lost 3 bases and J lost 7, with 16 bases in between. Germline V CDR1 and CDR2: SGHRS, YFSETQ. The length of the CDR3 is 14 residues. As DNA, the CDR3 is TGCGCCAGCAGCTGGGGGGCAGAGCTAGTTGAAGCTTTCTTT. This sequence encodes CASSWGAELVEAFF.

A few counts support this clonotype. The chain combines TRBV7-9 with TRBJ2-1; either TRBD1 or TRBD2 may supply D (6 bases each). V lost 3 bases and J lost 3, with 15 bases in between. This CDR3 contains 16 residues. Germline V lookup: CDR1 SEHNR, CDR2 FQNEAQ (reference sequence). The CDR3 DNA sequence: TGTGCCAGCAGCTTCGGAAGGGGGGCCTTCTACAATGAGCAGTTCTTC. Encoded protein: CASSFGRGAFYNEQFF.

Only a few counts were recorded for this clonotype. This chain links TRBV5-1 with TRBJ2-6; maybe TRBD1 (6 bases). The CDR3 has 17 residues. With 5 bases removed from V and 0 bases from J, the gap between germline ends came to 15 bases. Germline values: CDR1 SGHRS, CDR2 YFSETQ. The CDR3 spells CASSSDSRTSGANVLTF. The CDR3 nucleotides are TGCGCCAGCAGTTCGGACAGCCGAACCTCTGGGGCCAACGTCCTGACTTTC.

This clonotype was counted only a few times. The V and J genes are TRBV3-1 and TRBJ1-4; 7 bases match TRBD1. Germline V gives CDR1 LGHDT, CDR2 YNNKEL (reference sequence). With V trimmed by 4 bases and J by 8 bases, 10 bases remained unmatched. This CDR3 region has 15 residues. The CDR3: CASSLNRGGREKLFF. The CDR3 DNA is TGTGCCAGCAGCCTCAACAGGGGCGGCAGGGAAAAACTGTTTTTT.

This chain connects TRBV7-8 to TRBJ1-6, with 9 bases aligning to TRBD1. There are 14 residues in the CDR3. V shed 5 bases, J shed 9 bases, and the junction held 5 bases outside the gene matches. The germline V gene has CDR1 SGHVS and CDR2 FQNEAQ. CDR3: CASSRGQGSSPLHF. Here the CDR3 DNA reads TGTGCCAGCAGCCGGGGACAGGGAAGTTCACCCCTCCACTTT.

In its sample, this clonotype was seen many times. The V call is TRBV4-1, the J call TRBJ2-7; maybe TRBD2 (6 bases). Trimming shortened V by 0 bases and J by 2 bases, and 11 bases separated the two germline ends. The CDR3 has 15 residues. Germline lookup yields CDR1 MGHRA and CDR2 YSYEKL. CDR3 sequence (DNA): TGCGCCAGCAGCCAAGAACCTAGCGCTACCTACGAGCAGTACTTC. Protein: CASSQEPSATYEQYF.

This clonotype has just a few counts. The V call is TRBV7-8, the J call TRBJ2-7; 8 positions match TRBD1. The V gene end was trimmed by 3 bases and the J gene end by 0 bases; junction bases not matched to a gene: 7. The CDR3 length is 16 residues. Germline V CDR1 and CDR2: SGHVS, FQNEAQ. This CDR3 is CASSFKQGVSSYEQYF. As DNA, the CDR3 is TGTGCCAGCAGCTTCAAACAGGGGGTAAGCTCCTACGAGCAGTACTTC.

This clonotype occurred a few times. The CDR3 bases are TGTGCCAGCAGCCAACTGCCATTGAACACTGAAGCTTTCTTT. Translation: CASSQLPLNTEAFF. V and J are TRBV3-1 and TRBJ1-1; D ambiguous. V was pared by 2 bases and J by 0 bases, with 7 bases between. Germline loops: CDR1 LGHDT, CDR2 YNNKEL (reference sequence). The CDR3 length is 14 residues.

The V call is TRBV29-1, the J call TRBJ1-1; the D is unclear. This CDR3 has 14 residues. Germline V lookup: CDR1 SQVTM, CDR2 ANQGSEA. V shed 4 bases and J shed 1 base, with 13 bases lying between them. Here the CDR3 reads CSVAGVISNTEAFF. CDR3 nucleotides: TGCAGCGTTGCAGGCGTCATATCGAACACTGAAGCTTTCTTT. Full variable domain (rest looked up from reference TRBV29-1 and TRBJ1-1): SAVISQKPSRDICQRGTSLTIQCQVDSQVTMMFWYRQQPGQSLTLIATANQGSEATYESGFVIDKFPISRPNLTFSTLTVSNMSPEDSSIYLCSVAGVISNTEAFFGQGTRLTVV.

The chain is built from TRBV12-3 or TRBV12-4 and TRBJ2-3, with 7 bases matching TRBD2. This CDR3 contains 20 residues. The V and J ends lost 1 base and 2 bases, in that order; junction bases with no gene match: 18. Here the CDR3 reads CASSLGPRTLRGGNTDTQYF. As DNA, the CDR3 is TGTGCCAGCAGTTTAGGCCCCAGAACATTGCGCGGGGGTAACACAGATACGCAGTATTTT.

This clonotype appeared a few times. The gene calls are TRBV29-1 and TRBJ2-3; D gene ambiguous. The CDR3 extends over 12 amino acids. The V end was cut by 8 bases, the J end by 4 bases, with 13 bases between. CDR1 SQVTM and CDR2 ANQGSEA come from the germline V gene. Here the CDR3 reads CSFGSGADTQYF. The CDR3 bases are TGCAGCTTCGGATCTGGGGCAGATACGCAGTATTTT.

The chain couples TRBV4-2 to TRBJ2-1; TRBD1 or TRBD2 may be the D gene (6 bases each). Looked up from germline, CDR1 is LGHNA and CDR2 is YNFKEQ. The ends were cut back, 0 bases at V and 0 bases at J, with 9 bases in the middle. CDR3 length equals 16 residues. The CDR3 region has the DNA TGTGCCAGCAGCCAAGATGAGGGGGGCTCCTACAATGAGCAGTTCTTC. Its protein is CASSQDEGGSYNEQFF.

The chain employs TRBV6-1 and TRBJ1-1; D possibly corresponds to TRBD1 (6 bases). V was trimmed by 6 bases and J by 5 bases, leaving 16 bases between them. Germline assignment: CDR1 MNHNS and CDR2 SASEGT. CDR3 size: 14 residues. CDR3: CASRPQGMGTEAFF. The CDR3 bases are TGTGCCAGCAGACCACAGGGTATGGGAACTGAAGCTTTCTTT.

The chain is built from TRBV11-2 and TRBJ2-1; 10 bases align to TRBD1. CDR1 is SGHAT, CDR2 FQNNGV, per germline. CDR3 length: 15 residues. Trimming removed 5 bases from V and 2 bases from J; junction bases left unmatched: 3. CDR3 nucleotide sequence: TGTGCCAGCAGCCGACAGGGGGCAACCTACAATGAGCAGTTCTTC. Translated: CASSRQGATYNEQFF.